The 29 T cell receptor beta chains below were found in one sample sequenced in a study of T cells in Graves' hyperthyroidism and ophthalmopathy. Authors of the study amplified TCR beta CDR3 regions from RNA transcripts. The TCR CDR3 first-round RT-PCR relied on the HTBI primer set. MiXCR was run by TCRdb on the multiplex PCR reads, yielding one entry per CDR3 protein. The data show a few hundred thousand distinct CDR3 sequences, 15% to 20% seen once. Source material: blood. These TCRs come from a man aged 18 to 30 with Graves' ophthalmopathy.

The J gene is TRBJ2-3, the V gene TRBV3-1; 8 bases are shared with TRBD2. The trim removed 2 bases at V and 3 bases at J, leaving 7 bases unmatched. CDR3 size: 16 residues. From germline, CDR1 is LGHDT and CDR2 YNNKEL (reference sequence). CDR3 sequence reads: CASSQKTGGKTDTQYF. In DNA, the CDR3 is TGTGCCAGCAGCCAAAAGACGGGGGGGAAGACAGATACGCAGTATTTT.

At least ten counts were recorded for this clonotype. V gene TRBV6-1 combines with J gene TRBJ1-2; D remains ambiguous. Germline V gene lookup returns CDR1 MNHNS and CDR2 SASEGT. The CDR3 has 11 amino acids. Trimming cost V 3 bases and J 2 bases, with 1 base left between them. CDR3: CASSDNYGYTF. CDR3 bases: TGTGCCAGCAGTGACAACTATGGCTACACCTTC.

The sample holds many counts of this clonotype. The chain combines TRBV18 with TRBJ2-3; the D call may be TRBD1 or TRBD2 (5 bases each). Trimming removed 4 bases from V and 1 base from J, with 9 bases in between. The CDR3 spans 14 residues. Germline V gene sequence: CDR1 KGHSH, CDR2 LQKENI. Here the CDR3 reads CASSQGRGTDTQYF. The CDR3 DNA reads as TGTGCCAGCTCACAGGGGAGAGGCACAGATACGCAGTATTTT.

This clonotype came up many times. V and J are TRBV28 and TRBJ1-3; no clear D. The CDR3 covers 19 residues. The V gene's germline CDR1 is MDHEN and CDR2 SYDVKM. Trimming pared 6 bases from V and 0 bases from J, leaving 24 bases between. The CDR3 DNA reads TGTGCCAGCAGGGGATGGACTGGCAATGCCGGCGGCTCTGGAAACACCATATATTTT. The encoded protein is CASRGWTGNAGGSGNTIYF.

This clonotype was detected a few times. This sequence joins TRBV5-1 and TRBJ1-2; D is possibly TRBD1 (6 bases). The CDR3 sequence is 15 residues long. V shed 2 bases and J shed 1 base, with 12 bases lying between them. Germline V CDR1 and CDR2: SGHRS, YFSETQ. DNA of the CDR3: TGCGCCAGCAGCTTTAGGGGGGCAGATAACTATGGCTACACCTTC. It encodes CASSFRGADNYGYTF.

This clonotype showed up many times. The V and J genes are TRBV20-1 and TRBJ2-1, with TRBD2 matching 10 bases. The V gene's germline CDR1 is DFQATT and CDR2 SNEGSKA (reference sequence). The CDR3 runs 14 residues. With V trimmed by 2 bases and J by 6 bases, 4 bases remained unmatched. CDR3 loop: CSARSGGAVNEQFF. The CDR3 region has the DNA TGCAGTGCTAGAAGCGGGGGGGCCGTCAATGAGCAGTTCTTC.

This clonotype showed up many times. This sequence joins TRBV2 and TRBJ2-3; possibly TRBD1 for D (6 bases). The V and J ends lost 6 bases and 7 bases respectively, with 14 bases between them. Germline V lookup: CDR1 SNHLY, CDR2 FYNNEI. The CDR3 extends over 13 amino acids. In nucleotides, the CDR3 is TGTGCCAGCAGGGAGACAGGCAGGTATACGCAGTATTTT. Its protein product is CASRETGRYTQYF.

This clonotype has at least ten counts. The J gene is TRBJ2-7, the V gene TRBV12-3 or TRBV12-4; D is tentatively TRBD1 or TRBD2 (6 bases each). The germline V and J ends were trimmed by 6 bases and 7 bases, with 19 bases remaining between them. This CDR3 region has 14 residues. CDR3 DNA sequence: TGTGCCAGCAGACCCCAGGTTGGGGGGCGTGAGCAGTACTTC. This codes for CASRPQVGGREQYF.

This clonotype was found a few times. The rearrangement joins TRBV11-2 to TRBJ2-3; 7 nucleotides agree with TRBD1. With V trimmed by 3 bases and J by 0 bases, 6 bases remained unmatched. Germline-derived CDR1 and CDR2 are SGHAT and FQNNGV. This CDR3 is 16 amino acids long. This CDR3 is CASSLRLGGSTDTQYF. The DNA of the CDR3 is TGTGCCAGCAGCTTGAGGTTAGGGGGCAGCACAGATACGCAGTATTTT. Filled out from reference TRBV11-2 and TRBJ2-3, the complete variable domain reads EAGVAQSPRYKIIEKRQSVAFWCNPISGHATLYWYQQILGQGPKLLIQFQNNGVVDDSQLPKDRFSAERLKGVDSTLKIQPAKLEDSAVYLCASSLRLGGSTDTQYFGPGTRLTVL.

As regards this clonotype: A much larger clone differs from this one at a single base, so this may be a read error. The chain has TRBV3-1 and TRBJ1-1, with D perhaps TRBD1 (5 bases). Germline V gene lookup returns CDR1 LGHDT and CDR2 YNNKEL (reference sequence). The CDR3 length is 16 residues. V was pared by 4 bases and J by 3 bases, with 18 bases between. The CDR3 is CASSPRDGGLDTEAFF. In DNA, the CDR3 is TGTGCCAGCAGCCCCCGGGACGGTGGCCTGGACACTGAAGCTTTCTTT.

V and J are TRBV7-6 and TRBJ2-6, with 8 positions matching TRBD2. With V trimmed by 1 base and J by 0 bases, 2 bases remained unmatched. Per germline, CDR1 SGHVS and CDR2 FNYEAQ. The CDR3 is made up of 17 amino acids. DNA of the CDR3: TGTGCCAGCAGCTTAGGCGGGGGGTACTCTGGGGCCAACGTCCTGACTTTC. Its translation is CASSLGGGYSGANVLTF. Supplemented by reference TRBV7-6 and TRBJ2-6, the full variable domain reads GAGVSQSPRYKVTKRGQDVALRCDPISGHVSLYWYRQALGQGPEFLTYFNYEAQQDKSGLPNDRFSAERPEGSISTLTIQRTEQRDSAMYRCASSLGGGYSGANVLTFGAGSRLTVL.

This clonotype occurred a few times. The gene calls are TRBV20-1 and TRBJ2-5, with unresolved D. Looked up from germline, CDR1 is DFQATT and CDR2 is SNEGSKA (reference sequence). This CDR3 has 12 residues. Trimming took 5 bases from V and 1 from J, leaving 8 bases between them. The CDR3 nucleotides read TGCAGTGCTCCCGTTCGCCAAGAGACCCAGTACTTC. It codes for CSAPVRQETQYF.

This clonotype was seen only a few times. The J gene is TRBJ2-1, the V gene TRBV6-9; D remains ambiguous. The germline V and J ends were trimmed by 4 bases and 9 bases, with 19 bases remaining between them. Germline V gives CDR1 MNHGY, CDR2 SVAAGI. The length of the CDR3 is 15 residues. CDR3 nucleotide sequence: TGTGCCAGCAGTTTCTCCCCCGGGTGGCGCGGTGAGCAGTTCTTC. Its protein is CASSFSPGWRGEQFF.

As DNA, the CDR3 is TGCAGCGTTGAGCTGGGAAATGAGCAGTTCTTC. This encodes CSVELGNEQFF. V gene TRBV29-1 combines with J gene TRBJ2-1; D is undetermined. The germline V gene has CDR1 SQVTM and CDR2 ANQGSEA. The CDR3 consists of 11 residues. The V end was cut by 3 bases, the J end by 7 bases, with 7 bases between.

As regards this clonotype: A read error is possible here, since a much larger clone lies one base away. V is TRBV6-1 and J is TRBJ1-2; no clear D. Germline CDR1 and CDR2: MNHNS and SASEGT. The CDR3 runs 13 residues. With 10 bases removed from V and 6 bases from J, the gap between germline ends came to 18 bases. CDR3 in amino acids: CATRVGIGHGYTF. Written as DNA, the CDR3 is TGTGCCACCCGAGTCGGGATAGGCCATGGCTACACCTTC.

The table lists this clonotype with many counts. This chain uses TRBV20-1 with TRBJ1-6; 9 nucleotides line up with TRBD1. V lost 3 bases and J lost 9; bases outside the gene matches: 9. Germline CDR1 and CDR2: DFQATT and SNEGSKA (reference sequence). The CDR3 spans 15 residues. The CDR3 sequence is CSASPQQGAGSPLHF. The CDR3 DNA reads TGCAGTGCTAGCCCCCAACAGGGGGCCGGTTCACCCCTCCACTTT.

The table lists this clonotype with many counts. This chain links TRBV6-1 with TRBJ1-2, with TRBD1 identical over 7 bases. Germline V gene lookup returns CDR1 MNHNS and CDR2 SASEGT. With 4 bases clipped from V and 8 bases from J, the junction kept 4 bases outside the gene matches. The CDR3 has 12 amino acids. The CDR3 protein is CASSADRVGYTF. Written as DNA, the CDR3 is TGTGCCAGCAGTGCCGACAGGGTAGGCTACACCTTC.

This clonotype was recorded at least ten times. The V call is TRBV5-1, the J call TRBJ1-1; tentative D call: TRBD1 (5 bases). This CDR3 contains 16 residues. Germline V gene lookup returns CDR1 SGHRS and CDR2 YFSETQ. Trimming removed 5 bases from V and 1 base from J, with 18 bases in between. CDR3 residues: CASRDYRDGGNTEAFF. CDR3 in DNA: TGCGCCAGCAGAGATTACCGGGACGGGGGGAACACTGAAGCTTTCTTT.

Many counts were recorded for this clonotype. This rearrangement joins TRBV5-6 to TRBJ2-3; D gene unclear. The CDR3 consists of 13 residues. Germline lookup yields CDR1 SGHDT and CDR2 YYEEEE. The ends were cut back, 0 bases at V and 7 bases at J, with 9 bases in the middle. The CDR3 reads CASSLGGEYTQYF. Here the CDR3 DNA reads TGTGCCAGCAGCTTGGGTGGGGAATATACGCAGTATTTT.

This chain joins TRBV9 and TRBJ2-5; D may be TRBD1 (5 bases). Germline V gene data show CDR1 as SGDLS and CDR2 as YYNGEE. Trimming removed 0 bases at V and 5 bases at J, with 14 bases between. This CDR3 contains 15 residues. The CDR3 DNA reads TGTGCCAGCAGCGTAGAAGGTTCCCACAGGGAGACCCAGTACTTC. Its translation is CASSVEGSHRETQYF.

J is TRBJ2-5 and V is TRBV6-1, with TRBD2 matching over 8 bases. The germline gives CDR1 MNHNS, CDR2 SASEGT. The CDR3 covers 15 residues. Trimming cost V 4 bases and J 0 bases; bases outside gene matches: 4. The CDR3 coding sequence is TGTGCCAGCAGTGGGAAGCGGGGGCACCAAGAGACCCAGTACTTC. Its translation: CASSGKRGHQETQYF.

This clonotype has only a few counts. One junction end does not reproduce the germline sequence, and a read error may be involved. The V call is TRBV6-4, the J call TRBJ1-5; D call uncertain. The CDR3 contains 16 residues. The V gene's germline CDR1 is MRHNA and CDR2 SNTAGT. The DNA of the CDR3 is TGCGCCAGCAGTGAGTTCTACAGTTATAGCAATCAGCCCCAGCATTTT. It codes for CASSEFYSYSNQPQHF.

The sample holds many counts of this clonotype. V is TRBV5-1 and J is TRBJ2-7; weak D call: TRBD1 (6 bases). Looked up from germline, CDR1 is SGHRS and CDR2 is YFSETQ. There are 15 residues in the CDR3. The V end was cut by 0 bases, the J end by 3 bases, with 13 bases between. The CDR3 protein is CASSLVTGRFYEQYF. Here the CDR3 DNA reads TGCGCCAGCAGCTTGGTAACAGGGCGGTTCTACGAGCAGTACTTC.

The chain carries TRBV10-2 and TRBJ1-5; TRBD1 is a possible D gene (6 bases). Trimming took 10 bases from V and 3 from J, leaving 16 bases between them. This CDR3 is 14 amino acids long. Per germline, CDR1 WSHSY and CDR2 SAAADI. The CDR3 DNA sequence: TGCGCCACCGCGGGGGGCGGAAACAATCAGCCCCAGCATTTT. The encoded protein is CATAGGGNNQPQHF.

There are a few counts of this clonotype. The chain joins TRBV7-8 to TRBJ1-4; unclear D gene. This CDR3 spans 15 amino acids. The V and J ends lost 1 base and 7 bases respectively, with 13 bases between them. Germline CDR1 SGHVS, CDR2 FQNEAQ. CDR3 coding DNA: TGTGCCAGCAGCTTAGAACGGCCCAGTGGTGAAAAACTGTTTTTT. Encoded protein: CASSLERPSGEKLFF.

This clonotype was observed at least ten times. The chain links TRBV2 to TRBJ2-1; D uncertain. CDR3 length equals 12 residues. Per the germline V gene, CDR1 is SNHLY and CDR2 is FYNNEI. Trimming pared 4 bases from V and 5 bases from J, leaving 6 bases between. The CDR3 sequence: CASSAWDNEQFF. For the CDR3, the DNA is TGTGCCAGCAGTGCCTGGGACAATGAGCAGTTCTTC.

This clonotype appeared a few times. The chain recombines TRBV14 with TRBJ2-7; unclear D gene. V lost 1 base and J 2 bases, leaving 12 bases between the germline ends. CDR1 is SGHDN and CDR2 is FVKESK in the germline V gene. CDR3 size: 15 residues. The CDR3 loop reads CASSQGQDPTYEQYF. The DNA for the CDR3 is TGTGCCAGCAGCCAAGGGCAGGATCCTACCTACGAGCAGTACTTC.

Many counts were recorded for this clonotype. The V and J genes are TRBV20-1 and TRBJ1-1; 8 bases fit TRBD1. The length of the CDR3 is 13 residues. V lost 5 bases, J lost 0 bases, and 2 bases stayed unmatched. From germline, CDR1 is DFQATT and CDR2 SNEGSKA (reference sequence). CDR3 in DNA: TGCAGTGCTGGGGACAGGTTGAACACTGAAGCTTTCTTT. It translates to CSAGDRLNTEAFF.

This chain connects TRBV9 to TRBJ1-5, with D perhaps TRBD1 (5 bases). Germline values: CDR1 SGDLS, CDR2 YYNGEE. This CDR3 spans 15 amino acids. V shed 0 bases and J shed 0 bases, with 7 bases lying between them. CDR3 in DNA: TGTGCCAGCAGCGTAGCCGGGGGTAGCAATCAGCCCCAGCATTTT. Protein: CASSVAGGSNQPQHF.